Listed here are 8 T cell receptor beta chains from one sample, sequenced in a study of blood T cell repertoires in COVID-19. TCRdb keeps only in-frame clones here, not all; method: immunoSEQ multiplex PCR. The sample consists of 73,000 or so clones, 65% to 85% of them appearing once. The specimen was peripheral blood. These TCRs come from a man aged 45 to 65 with active COVID-19.

The chain combines TRBV6-6 with TRBJ1-1, with 12 positions matching TRBD1. Germline values: CDR1 MNHNY, CDR2 SVGAGI (reference sequence). The CDR3 is 16 residues long. V lost 10 bases, J lost 4 bases, and 13 bases stayed unmatched. In nucleotides, the CDR3 is TGTGCCACTAAAGGGGACAGGGGGCTGAGGGCCACTGAAGCTTTCTTT. Its translation is CATKGDRGLRATEAFF.

This chain connects TRBV7-2 to TRBJ2-5; the D is unclear. There are 13 residues in the CDR3. The germline V gene encodes CDR1 SGHTA and CDR2 FQGNSA. V shed 3 bases and J shed 2 bases, with 7 bases lying between them. DNA for the CDR3: TGTGCCAGCAGCTTCGAGGCTCAAGAGACCCAGTACTTC. Its translation is CASSFEAQETQYF. The full variable domain, in which reference TRBV7-2 and TRBJ2-5 provide the parts outside the CDR3, is GAGVSQSPSNKVTEKGKDVELRCDPISGHTALYWYRQSLGQGLEFLIYFQGNSAPDKSGLPSDRFSAERTGGSVSTLTIQRTQQEDSAVYLCASSFEAQETQYFGPGTRLLVL.

The J gene is TRBJ2-3, the V gene TRBV5-4, with no clear D. The V and J ends lost 4 bases and 0 bases respectively, with 6 bases between them. Per the germline V gene, CDR1 is SGHNT and CDR2 is YYREEE (reference sequence). The CDR3 extends over 13 amino acids. Here the CDR3 reads CASSKHSTDTQYF. The CDR3 nucleotides read TGTGCCAGCAGCAAGCATAGCACAGATACGCAGTATTTT.

CDR3 region: CASSLLGLRGEAFF. The CDR3 coding sequence is TGTGCCAGCAGTTTACTGGGACTTCGGGGTGAAGCTTTCTTT. The J gene is TRBJ1-1, the V gene TRBV27; D is possibly TRBD1 (5 bases). The length of the CDR3 is 14 residues. The V end was cut by 2 bases, the J end by 7 bases, with 14 bases between. Germline V CDR1 and CDR2: MNHEY, SMNVEV (reference sequence).

The chain recombines TRBV6-5 with TRBJ1-5; 7 bases are a match to TRBD1. Germline-derived CDR1 and CDR2 are MNHEY and SVGAGI. The CDR3 covers 15 residues. The ends lost 7 bases at V and 1 base at J; junction bases unmatched: 7. CDR3 DNA: TGTGCCAGCACTTCGAGACAGGGCAGCAATCAGCCCCAGCATTTT. Translation gives CASTSRQGSNQPQHF.

CDR3 amino acids: CAWSKGGNTEAFF. DNA for the CDR3: TGTGCCTGGAGCAAGGGAGGGAACACTGAAGCTTTCTTT. The chain employs TRBV30 and TRBJ1-1, with no clear D. Germline V lookup: CDR1 GTSNPN, CDR2 SVGIG (reference sequence). V was trimmed by 3 bases and J by 1 base, leaving 9 bases between them. This CDR3 is built from 13 residues. Complete variable domain (other parts from reference TRBV30 and TRBJ1-1): SQTIHQWPATLVQPVGSPLSLECTVEGTSNPNLYWYRQAAGRGLQLLFYSVGIGQISSEVPQNLSASRPQDRQFILSSKKLLLSDSGFYLCAWSKGGNTEAFFGQGTRLTVV.

V gene TRBV7-9 combines with J gene TRBJ2-3; TRBD2 matches 12 bases. Germline loops: CDR1 SEHNR, CDR2 FQNEAQ (reference sequence). Losses at the gene ends were 5 bases for V and 0 bases for J; bases not matched to a gene: 3. The CDR3 loop spans 16 amino acids. The CDR3 loop is CASSAGLAGSTDTQYF. The CDR3 DNA reads TGTGCCAGCAGCGCCGGACTAGCGGGGAGCACAGATACGCAGTATTTT.

This chain links TRBV23-1 with TRBJ2-3; a weak D match, TRBD1 (5 bases). TRBV23-1 is placed among ORFs of uncertain function. V lost 7 bases and J 5 bases, leaving 16 bases between the germline ends. The length of the CDR3 is 14 residues. The CDR3 here is CASTGYGPGDTQYF. CDR3 bases: TGCGCCAGCACAGGGTATGGGCCCGGAGATACGCAGTATTTT.